This entry features one TCR beta chain sequence. The antigen remains unidentified. The PCR ran on 60 Vbeta and 13 Jbeta primers. Here immunoSEQ multiplex PCR was the method, and the copy in TCRdb shows in-frame clones only, minus some. The sample has 150,000 to 200,000 clones; roughly 73% are singletons. This record belongs to a study of cytomegalovirus exposure and HLA in healthy donors. Points from the study as a whole: Among TCR sequences, most were rare, though some public TCRs appeared in many donors.

The sequence came from a woman in her twenties or thirties in good health and CMV-seronegative. The source material was PBMCs.

As DNA, the CDR3 is TGCGCCAGCAGCCTAGGACTTACTAGCACAGATACGCAGTATTTT. This sequence encodes CASSLGLTSTDTQYF. This chain links TRBV5-1 with TRBJ2-3, with D possibly being TRBD2 (5 bases). The CDR3 loop spans 15 amino acids. Per the germline V gene, CDR1 is SGHRS and CDR2 is YFSETQ. Between the trimmed V and J ends, which lost 4 bases and 0 bases, there was a span of 12 bases.